Each of the 25 T cell receptor beta chains below was sequenced from the same sample in a study of blood T cell repertoires in COVID-19. Measured with immunoSEQ multiplex PCR; TCRdb has only the in-frame clones, and not every one. The sample gives approximately 260,000 clones, 80% to 90% of which show up once; about 10% is in the top ten. Sequencing was performed on peripheral blood. The receptors were gathered from a woman in her seventies with acute or convalescent COVID-19.

On this clone: Distinct nucleotide sequences in the sample also encode this CDR3. The chain recombines TRBV6-5 with TRBJ2-1; D remains unclear. The CDR3 extends over 13 amino acids. V shed 7 bases and J shed 0 bases, with 7 bases lying between them. Per germline, CDR1 MNHEY and CDR2 SVGAGI. The CDR3: CASKLSSYNEQFF. CDR3 in DNA: TGTGCCAGCAAGCTTAGCTCCTACAATGAGCAGTTCTTC.

The genes are TRBV30 and TRBJ2-1; D gene ambiguous. Germline V gene data show CDR1 as GTSNPN and CDR2 as SVGIG (reference sequence). CDR3 length: 11 residues. V was clipped by 0 bases and J by 10 bases, with 7 bases between them. The CDR3 sequence: CAWSVREEQFF. The CDR3 nucleotides are TGTGCCTGGAGTGTACGAGAGGAGCAGTTCTTC.

The CDR3 coding sequence is TGTGCCAGCACGGGGGATATGAACACTGAAGCTTTCTTT. This translates into CASTGDMNTEAFF. This chain links TRBV2 with TRBJ1-1; D might be TRBD1 (5 bases). The CDR3 totals 13 residues. The V gene lost 7 bases and the J gene lost 0 bases, with 9 bases spanning the gap. Germline CDR1 is SNHLY and CDR2 is FYNNEI.

In this sample, this clone turned up a few times. The genes are TRBV7-2 and TRBJ1-1, with D hard to call. Germline CDR1 is SGHTA and CDR2 is FQGNSA. V lost 1 base, J lost 1 base, and 10 bases lay in between. The length of the CDR3 is 15 residues. The CDR3 spells CASSLVERRNTEAFF. The CDR3 bases are TGTGCCAGCAGCTTAGTTGAAAGGAGGAACACTGAAGCTTTCTTT.

This sequence joins TRBV3-1 (or the pseudogene TRBV3-2) and TRBJ2-1, with D maybe TRBD2 (5 bases). Looked up from germline, CDR1 is LGHDT and CDR2 is YNNKEL (reference sequence). V was shortened by 8 bases and J by 7 bases, with 9 bases between the two germline ends. CDR3 length: 11 amino acids. The CDR3 sequence: CASGGRNEQFF. In DNA form, the CDR3 reads TGTGCCAGCGGAGGAAGGAATGAGCAGTTCTTC.

V and J are TRBV12-3 or TRBV12-4 and TRBJ2-6; no definite D call. The CDR3 has 13 amino acids. V was pared by 11 bases and J by 2 bases, with 10 bases between. The CDR3 bases are TGTGCCGGCGGAACTCCTGGGGCCAACGTCCTGACTTTC. It specifies CAGGTPGANVLTF.

V usage is TRBV7-6 and J usage is TRBJ2-1, with D possibly being TRBD1 (6 bases). Germline V CDR1 and CDR2: SGHVS, FNYEAQ. The CDR3 runs 16 residues. The V and J ends lost 5 bases and 0 bases respectively, with 14 bases between them. The CDR3 sequence: CASSGQGIGSYNEQFF. CDR3 in DNA: TGTGCCAGCAGCGGGCAGGGGATCGGCTCCTACAATGAGCAGTTCTTC.

The chain has TRBV3-1 (or the pseudogene TRBV3-2) and TRBJ2-3; TRBD2 aligns across 9 bases. This CDR3 has 18 residues. Losses at the gene ends were 4 bases for V and 2 bases for J; bases not matched to a gene: 13. Per the germline V gene, CDR1 is LGHDT and CDR2 is YNNKEL (reference sequence). The CDR3 sequence is CASSPYGRGGRATDTQYF. Written as DNA, the CDR3 is TGTGCCAGCAGCCCCTACGGGCGGGGGGGGAGAGCCACAGATACGCAGTATTTT.

Details on this clone: This same CDR3 is encoded by further DNA sequences in the sample. V is TRBV30 and J is TRBJ1-5, with D possibly matching TRBD1 (5 bases). CDR3 size: 13 residues. The V gene lost 2 bases and the J gene lost 4 bases, with 9 bases spanning the gap. The germline gives CDR1 GTSNPN, CDR2 SVGIG (reference sequence). This chain's CDR3 is CAWSLQGNQPQHF. The CDR3 nucleotides are TGTGCCTGGAGTCTCCAGGGAAATCAGCCCCAGCATTTT. The whole variable domain, remainder taken from reference TRBV30 and TRBJ1-5, is SQTIHQWPATLVQPVGSPLSLECTVEGTSNPNLYWYRQAAGRGLQLLFYSVGIGQISSEVPQNLSASRPQDRQFILSSKKLLLSDSGFYLCAWSLQGNQPQHFGDGTRLSIL.

This clone was detected once. The V call is TRBV18, the J call TRBJ2-7; 7 bases map to TRBD1. Germline assignment: CDR1 KGHSH and CDR2 LQKENI. Trimming took 3 bases from V and 7 from J; bases not matched to a gene: 3. The CDR3 is made up of 12 amino acids. CDR3: CASSPDRVEQYF. As DNA, the CDR3 is TGTGCCAGCTCACCTGACAGGGTTGAGCAGTACTTC.

To note about this clone: This sample includes further DNA sequences coding for the same CDR3. The gene calls are TRBV20-1 and TRBJ1-1, with D perhaps matching TRBD1 (5 bases). CDR3 length equals 11 residues. CDR1 DFQATT and CDR2 SNEGSKA come from the germline V gene (reference sequence). Trimming shortened V by 3 bases and J by 5 bases, and 7 bases separated the two germline ends. The CDR3 protein is CSASRGTEAFF. DNA of the CDR3: TGCAGTGCTAGTCGGGGGACTGAAGCTTTCTTT.

This clone was detected only a few times. The rearrangement uses TRBV7-9 and TRBJ1-1, with D hard to call. CDR1 SEHNR and CDR2 FQNEAQ come from the germline V gene (reference sequence). This CDR3 contains 14 residues. Trimming pared 4 bases from V and 1 base from J, leaving 10 bases between. The CDR3 reads CASSSSTSNTEAFF. CDR3 in DNA: TGTGCCAGCAGCTCCTCGACATCGAACACTGAAGCTTTCTTT.

The chain uses TRBV13 and TRBJ2-1; 8 bases are shared with TRBD1. Germline V gives CDR1 PRHDT, CDR2 FYEKMQ (reference sequence). Trimming took 3 bases from V and 5 from J; bases not matched to a gene: 18. This CDR3 comprises 19 residues. DNA of the CDR3: TGTGCCAGCAGCTTCCGCCCCGTTGTCGACAGGGGAGAGGACAATGAGCAGTTCTTC. Its translation is CASSFRPVVDRGEDNEQFF. The entire variable domain, with the rest obtained from reference TRBV13 and TRBJ2-1, is as follows: AAGVIQSPRHLIKEKRETATLKCYPIPRHDTVYWYQQGPGQDPQFLISFYEKMQSDKGSIPDRFSAQQFSDYHSELNMSSLELGDSALYFCASSFRPVVDRGEDNEQFFGPGTRLTVL.

This clone was seen only once. The chain carries TRBV18 and TRBJ2-1; TRBD1 agrees at 7 bases. Germline CDR1 KGHSH, CDR2 LQKENI. The V segment lost 6 bases and the J segment 6 bases; nucleotides outside the gene matches: 11. CDR3 length: 15 residues. CDR3 loop: CASSPSDGTVNEQFF. The CDR3 nucleotides read TGTGCCAGCTCCCCAAGTGATGGGACAGTCAATGAGCAGTTCTTC.

The chain uses TRBV6-5 and TRBJ2-7, with D maybe TRBD1 (6 bases). With 2 bases removed from V and 2 bases from J, the gap between germline ends came to 16 bases. The germline CDR1 and CDR2 sequences are MNHEY and SVGAGI. The CDR3 length is 16 residues. The CDR3 is CASSYSAWGPAYEQYF. The CDR3 DNA reads TGTGCCAGCAGTTACAGTGCGTGGGGGCCCGCCTACGAGCAGTACTTC.

J is TRBJ2-6 and V is TRBV11-2; TRBD2 might be the D (5 bases). The CDR3 runs 19 residues. V was trimmed by 1 base and J by 0 bases, leaving 16 bases between them. Per germline, CDR1 SGHAT and CDR2 FQNNGV. In DNA, the CDR3 is TGTGCCAGCAGCTTAGTCGCGGACTGGGCCCACTCTGGGGCCAACGTCCTGACTTTC. It is translated as CASSLVADWAHSGANVLTF. Variable domain in full (rest from reference TRBV11-2 and TRBJ2-6): EAGVAQSPRYKIIEKRQSVAFWCNPISGHATLYWYQQILGQGPKLLIQFQNNGVVDDSQLPKDRFSAERLKGVDSTLKIQPAKLEDSAVYLCASSLVADWAHSGANVLTFGAGSRLTVL.

This chain joins TRBV5-1 and TRBJ1-2; D unclear. V was trimmed by 0 bases and J by 4 bases, leaving 10 bases between them. The germline CDR1 and CDR2 sequences are SGHRS and YFSETQ. The length of the CDR3 is 14 residues. CDR3: CASSLVASGYGYTF. The CDR3 DNA sequence: TGCGCCAGCAGCTTGGTGGCTAGTGGCTATGGCTACACCTTC.

The chain combines TRBV6-6 with TRBJ1-5; D ambiguous. The CDR3 consists of 12 residues. Between the trimmed V and J ends, which lost 7 bases and 7 bases, there was a span of 11 bases. CDR1 and CDR2 from the germline V gene are MNHNY and SVGAGI (reference sequence). The CDR3 spells CASTEAGQPQHF. In nucleotides, the CDR3 is TGTGCCAGCACCGAGGCCGGACAGCCCCAGCATTTT.

The chain couples TRBV3-1 (or the pseudogene TRBV3-2) to TRBJ1-1, with 11 positions matching TRBD1. The CDR3 totals 15 residues. The germline V gene has CDR1 LGHDT and CDR2 YNNKEL (reference sequence). The trim removed 4 bases at V and 4 bases at J, leaving 5 bases unmatched. The CDR3 DNA reads TGTGCCAGCAGCCCCTTTGGGACAGGGGGCACTGAAGCTTTCTTT. This gives the protein CASSPFGTGGTEAFF.

The chain couples TRBV18 to TRBJ2-5; D is unclear. CDR1 is KGHSH, CDR2 LQKENI, per germline. The CDR3 has 13 residues. The V and J ends lost 0 bases and 2 bases respectively, with 4 bases between them. The CDR3 region is CASSPPQQETQYF. DNA of the CDR3: TGTGCCAGCTCACCACCTCAACAAGAGACCCAGTACTTC. The complete variable domain, with remaining parts taken from reference TRBV18 and TRBJ2-5, reads NAGVMQNPRHLVRRRGQEARLRCSPMKGHSHVYWYRQLPEEGLKFMVYLQKENIIDESGMPKERFSAEFPKEGPSILRIQQVVRGDSAAYFCASSPPQQETQYFGPGTRLLVL.

The V gene is TRBV2, the J gene TRBJ1-5; D is perhaps TRBD1 (6 bases). Looked up from germline, CDR1 is SNHLY and CDR2 is FYNNEI. This CDR3 is 15 amino acids long. V lost 5 bases to trimming and J lost 2 bases, with 13 bases between them. CDR3 loop: CASSPGQIRNQPQHF. The CDR3 DNA sequence: TGTGCCAGCAGTCCAGGACAGATTCGCAATCAGCCCCAGCATTTT. Filled out from reference TRBV2 and TRBJ1-5, the complete variable domain reads EPEVTQTPSHQVTQMGQEVILRCVPISNHLYFYWYRQILGQKVEFLVSFYNNEISEKSEIFDDQFSVERPDGSNFTLKIRSTKLEDSAMYFCASSPGQIRNQPQHFGDGTRLSIL.

The CDR3 DNA reads as TGTGCCAGCAGCCCTAACTTACAGGCCGACACTGAAGCTTTCTTT. Its translation is CASSPNLQADTEAFF. J is TRBJ1-1 and V is TRBV5-4; a possible D gene is TRBD1 (5 bases). CDR1 is SGHNT, CDR2 YYREEE, per germline (reference sequence). Deletions cut 4 bases from V and 3 bases from J, with 16 bases between. The CDR3 totals 15 residues.

The chain has TRBV1 and TRBJ1-1; the DNA was not compared with TRBD1, the D call given in the table. TRBV1 is assigned pseudogene status. The CDR3 spans 14 residues. The CDR3 spells CTSIRSGNDTEAFF. Written as DNA, the CDR3 is TGCACCAGCATTCGGTCAGGGAACGACACTGAAGCTTTCTTT.

The chain recombines TRBV24-1 with TRBJ1-2, with a tentative D call TRBD1 (5 bases). Between the trimmed V and J ends, which lost 2 bases and 3 bases, there was a span of 12 bases. Germline V gene sequence: CDR1 KGHDR, CDR2 SFDVKD. CDR3 length: 15 residues. CDR3 coding DNA: TGTGCCACCAGTGATTCGGCGGGGGGTTACTATGGCTACACCTTC. Encoded protein: CATSDSAGGYYGYTF.

J is TRBJ1-5 and V is TRBV18; TRBD1 aligns across 7 bases. This CDR3 has 16 amino acids. The germline CDR1 and CDR2 sequences are KGHSH and LQKENI. With 3 bases clipped from V and 3 bases from J, the junction kept 8 bases outside the gene matches. DNA of the CDR3: TGTGCCAGCTCACCCCGGACAGGATCGGCCAATCAGCCCCAGCATTTT. Amino acids: CASSPRTGSANQPQHF.